These 5 T cell receptor beta chains were sequenced from one sample in a study of shared clonotypes between healthy human individuals. The naive CD8 subset, CD45RO-negative cells positively selected for CCR7, excluded terminally differentiated effector memory CD45RA+ cells. The method was immunoSEQ multiplex PCR; TCRdb's version includes in-frame clones alone and lacks a portion of them. The table has roughly 2 million clones, just under 95% seen once. Sequenced input: naive CD8+ T cells sorted from blood. The receptors stem from a man younger than 30 in good health.

The rearrangement uses TRBV11-2 and TRBJ2-5; no definite D call. V lost 0 bases and J 5 bases, leaving 7 bases between the germline ends. This CDR3 contains 13 residues. Looked up from germline, CDR1 is SGHAT and CDR2 is FQNNGV. CDR3 region: CASSLESWETQYF. DNA of the CDR3: TGTGCCAGCAGCTTAGAAAGTTGGGAGACCCAGTACTTC.

This chain links TRBV19 with TRBJ2-7; possibly TRBD1 or TRBD2 for D (5 bases each). This CDR3 spans 14 amino acids. Per the germline V gene, CDR1 is LNHDA and CDR2 is SQIVND (reference sequence). V lost 7 bases and J 1 base, leaving 14 bases between the germline ends. The CDR3 nucleotides read TGTGCCAGTAACCCGGGGACGGTTTCCTACGAGCAGTACTTC. Its translation is CASNPGTVSYEQYF.

This rearrangement joins TRBV6-5 to TRBJ1-2, with TRBD1 matching 8 bases. The CDR3 is made up of 13 amino acids. The ends lost 9 bases at V and 8 bases at J; junction bases unmatched: 11. Germline lookup yields CDR1 MNHEY and CDR2 SVGAGI. This CDR3 is CASCPGGAGGYTF. CDR3 coding DNA: TGTGCCAGTTGCCCAGGGGGCGCGGGAGGCTACACCTTC.

In its sample, this clone was seen once. The chain links TRBV4-3 to TRBJ1-2; perhaps TRBD1 as D (5 bases). CDR1 and CDR2 from the germline V gene are LGHNA and YSLEER. V was pared by 1 base and J by 2 bases, with 23 bases between. The CDR3 consists of 19 residues. In nucleotides, the CDR3 is TGCGCCAGCAGCCAAGTTTATGGAACTTCCAGGGATATAAACTATGGCTACACCTTC. Its translation: CASSQVYGTSRDINYGYTF.

Only one count was recorded for this clone. In the same sample, other DNA sequences code for this CDR3. The chain links TRBV4-1 to TRBJ2-7, with D unclear. Germline-derived CDR1 and CDR2 are MGHRA and YSYEKL. V lost 1 base and J lost 0, with 7 bases in between. CDR3 length: 14 residues. Written as DNA, the CDR3 is TGCGCCAGCAGCCAAGCGGGCTACTCCTACGAGCAGTACTTC. Its translation is CASSQAGYSYEQYF.